One and the same sample provided the 11 T cell receptor beta chains below, sequenced in a study of read filtering for tumor transcriptome and immune sequencing. The library was built from approximately 400 ng RNA with molecular barcoded adaptors for alpha/delta and beta/gamma chains. TCRdb re-analysed the reads in MiXCR, keeping a single row per CDR3 protein. This table has over 80,000 distinct CDR3 sequences, 12% appearing once. Sequenced sample: a population of CD138-negative cells sorted from bone marrow. The receptor set was obtained from a donor at least 40 years old with multiple myeloma.

The table lists this clonotype with a few counts. The gene calls are TRBV5-1 and TRBJ2-2; TRBD1 matches at 11 bases. The junction had 4 bases not matched to a gene; V was cut back by 4 bases and J by 5 bases. The CDR3 is 15 residues long. Germline V lookup: CDR1 SGHRS, CDR2 YFSETQ. CDR3 in amino acids: CASSPGQGATGELFF. Here the CDR3 DNA reads TGCGCCAGCAGCCCCGGACAGGGGGCGACCGGGGAGCTGTTTTTT.

At least ten counts were recorded for this clonotype. The rearrangement uses TRBV12-3 or TRBV12-4 and TRBJ1-5, with D unclear. The CDR3 totals 15 residues. V lost 5 bases to trimming and J lost 2 bases, with 13 bases between them. This CDR3 is CASSPPGIGNQPQHF. In DNA form, the CDR3 reads TGTGCCAGCAGTCCCCCGGGTATTGGCAATCAGCCCCAGCATTTT.

Concerning this clonotype itself: Being one base from a much bigger clone, this may be a read error. The chain couples TRBV9 to TRBJ1-4; the D gene is possibly TRBD1 (6 bases). V gave up 3 bases and J gave up 8 bases, with 17 bases separating them. The CDR3 spans 15 residues. Germline V gene sequence: CDR1 SGDLS, CDR2 YYNGEE. CDR3 coding DNA: TGTGCCAGCAGCGAAGGGGCAGGGGCTCAGGAAAAACTGTTTTTT. It specifies CASSEGAGAQEKLFF.

This clonotype was recorded at least ten times. V is TRBV5-1 and J is TRBJ1-3; D ambiguous. V lost 5 bases, J lost 0 bases, and 12 bases lay in between. This CDR3 is 15 amino acids long. Germline CDR1 reads SGHRS; CDR2 reads YFSETQ. The CDR3 DNA sequence: TGCGCCAGCAGTGAGGGCTCCGGCTCTGGAAACACCATATATTTT. Its protein product is CASSEGSGSGNTIYF.

This clonotype was found many times. V gene TRBV9 combines with J gene TRBJ2-2, with TRBD1 matching 8 bases. This CDR3 is built from 16 residues. Germline-derived CDR1 and CDR2 are SGDLS and YYNGEE. Trimming at V came to 3 bases and at J to 0 bases, leaving 4 bases not matched to a gene. This CDR3 reads CASSAQGQANTGELFF. For the CDR3, the DNA is TGTGCCAGCAGCGCCCAGGGACAGGCGAACACCGGGGAGCTGTTTTTT.

This clonotype was counted many times. The rearrangement joins TRBV5-1 to TRBJ1-1; maybe TRBD1 (5 bases). Germline assignment: CDR1 SGHRS and CDR2 YFSETQ. This CDR3 is built from 15 residues. V was cut by 2 bases and J by 1 base, with 12 bases left in between. Written as DNA, the CDR3 is TGCGCCAGCAGCTTCCAGGGACCGCCGAACACTGAAGCTTTCTTT. Translation gives CASSFQGPPNTEAFF.

This clonotype was picked up many times. The CDR3 coding sequence is TGTGCCAGCAGCTTAGTCGGAGTGGGGATGAGCTCCTACAATGAGCAGTTCTTC. This codes for CASSLVGVGMSSYNEQFF. The chain has TRBV11-2 and TRBJ2-1; no clear D. CDR1 is SGHAT, CDR2 FQNNGV, per germline. Trimming cost V 1 base and J 0 bases, with 16 bases left between them. The length of the CDR3 is 18 residues.

This clonotype was seen at least ten times. The genes are TRBV5-1 and TRBJ2-3; D is unclear. The CDR3 is 13 amino acids. V was trimmed by 1 base and J by 4 bases, leaving 7 bases between them. The V gene's germline CDR1 is SGHRS and CDR2 YFSETQ. The CDR3 loop reads CASSLLSADTQYF. DNA of the CDR3: TGCGCCAGCAGCTTGCTTTCGGCAGATACGCAGTATTTT.

This rearrangement joins TRBV12-3 or TRBV12-4 to TRBJ2-4; D is possibly TRBD2 (6 bases). Trimming removed 5 bases at V and 0 bases at J, with 20 bases between. CDR3 length: 18 residues. The CDR3 nucleotides read TGTGCCAGCAGTCCCACTTGGGGGAGGTCTCTAGCCAAAAACATTCAGTACTTC. The encoded protein is CASSPTWGRSLAKNIQYF.

This clonotype was counted ten times or more. The rearrangement joins TRBV20-1 to TRBJ2-1; TRBD2 agrees at 13 bases. V lost 3 bases, J lost 7 bases, and 0 bases stayed unmatched. This CDR3 is 13 amino acids long. Germline CDR1 is DFQATT and CDR2 is SNEGSKA (reference sequence). The CDR3 here is CSARTSGRNEQFF. As DNA, the CDR3 is TGCAGTGCTAGGACTAGCGGGAGGAATGAGCAGTTCTTC.

The chain employs TRBV18 and TRBJ2-1; either TRBD1 or TRBD2 may supply D (5 bases each). CDR1 is KGHSH and CDR2 is LQKENI in the germline V gene. V was trimmed by 5 bases and J by 10 bases, leaving 18 bases between them. The CDR3 is 14 residues long. CDR3 bases: TGTGCCAGCTCAACCGGCTCCCCCGGGGCCGAGCAGTTCTTC. Residues: CASSTGSPGAEQFF.